These 25 T cell receptor beta chains were all obtained from the same sample, sequenced in a study of T cells after yellow fever vaccination. MiXCR was run by TCRdb on the 5' RACE reads, yielding one entry per CDR3 protein. The sample yields hundreds of thousands of distinct CDR3 sequences, approximately 18% seen once. Sequenced material: PBMCs, taken before the yellow fever booster vaccination. The receptors here all came from a man between 18 and 29 years old who received the YFV17D yellow fever vaccine.

V gene TRBV6-5 combines with J gene TRBJ1-2; D might be TRBD1 (6 bases). With 5 bases removed from V and 7 bases from J, the gap between germline ends came to 14 bases. The germline V gene has CDR1 MNHEY and CDR2 SVGAGI. There are 13 residues in the CDR3. The CDR3 loop reads CASSNGGAGGYTF. For the CDR3, the DNA is TGTGCCAGCAGTAACGGGGGGGCGGGTGGCTACACCTTC.

This chain connects TRBV11-2 to TRBJ2-5; weak D call: TRBD2 (5 bases). The CDR3 contains 14 residues. Germline CDR1 and CDR2: SGHAT and FQNNGV. V was cut by 8 bases and J by 2 bases, with 15 bases left in between. Written as DNA, the CDR3 is TGTGCCAGCTCACCTGGACTTGATCAAGAGACCCAGTACTTC. It codes for CASSPGLDQETQYF.

The table lists this clonotype with a few counts. This chain connects TRBV11-2 to TRBJ2-3; 8 nucleotides match TRBD2. Germline trimming cut 1 base from V and 9 bases from J; bases unmatched to any gene: 15. This CDR3 comprises 17 residues. Germline V CDR1 and CDR2: SGHAT, FQNNGV. The CDR3 DNA sequence: TGTGCCAGCAGCTTAGCTCGGATAGCGGGGCCCTCGGGGACGCAGTATTTT. It specifies CASSLARIAGPSGTQYF.

The chain recombines TRBV12-3 or TRBV12-4 with TRBJ1-5, with 9 bases fitting TRBD1. V was pared by 6 bases and J by 6 bases, with 9 bases of the junction left unmatched. This CDR3 has 15 amino acids. The CDR3 sequence: CASRTGTGLSQPQHF. In nucleotides, the CDR3 is TGTGCCAGCAGGACCGGGACAGGGTTAAGTCAGCCCCAGCATTTT.

The V gene is TRBV7-9, the J gene TRBJ1-2; D not resolved. The CDR3 length is 11 residues. The V end lost 11 bases, the J end lost 1 base, and 8 bases lay between the germline ends. Germline values: CDR1 SEHNR, CDR2 FQNEAQ (reference sequence). In DNA form, the CDR3 reads TGTGCCTGTACCCTTAACTATGGCTACACCTTC. It specifies CACTLNYGYTF.

This clonotype was seen only a few times. J is TRBJ2-1 and V is TRBV24-1, with D perhaps TRBD1 or TRBD2 (5 bases each). Deletions cut 3 bases from V and 1 base from J, with 12 bases between. The CDR3 extends over 16 amino acids. CDR1 and CDR2 (germline): KGHDR, SFDVKD. CDR3 coding DNA: TGTGCCACCAGTGATGCCGGGACGGCTTCCTACAATGAGCAGTTCTTC. Translating gives CATSDAGTASYNEQFF.

CDR3 coding DNA: TGTGCCACCAGCAGTCGCCAGGGTACAGCAGATACGCAGTATTTT. It yields the protein CATSSRQGTADTQYF. V and J are TRBV15 and TRBJ2-3, with a weak D call TRBD1 (5 bases). V shed 3 bases and J shed 4 bases, with 14 bases lying between them. Germline CDR1 is LNHNV and CDR2 is YYDKDF (reference sequence). This CDR3 comprises 15 residues. The variable domain in full, with the rest retrieved from reference TRBV15 and TRBJ2-3, is DAMVIQNPRYQVTQFGKPVTLSCSQTLNHNVMYWYQQKSSQAPKLLFHYYDKDFNNEADTPDNFQSRRPNTSFCFLDIRSPGLGDTAMYLCATSSRQGTADTQYFGPGTRLTVL.

The chain joins TRBV5-6 to TRBJ2-7, with D possibly being TRBD2 (5 bases). The V end lost 0 bases, the J end lost 7 bases, and 5 bases lay between the germline ends. Germline values: CDR1 SGHDT, CDR2 YYEEEE. This CDR3 contains 11 residues. Here the CDR3 DNA reads TGTGCCAGCAGCTTGGCGGGGGAGCAGTACGTC. Translated, it gives CASSLAGEQYV.

This clonotype was seen a handful of times. The chain employs TRBV24-1 and TRBJ2-3; D might be TRBD1 (6 bases). The CDR3 contains 13 residues. The germline V gene encodes CDR1 KGHDR and CDR2 SFDVKD. Trimming took 7 bases from V and 0 from J, leaving 7 bases between them. The CDR3 spells CATRGQSTDTQYF. The CDR3 DNA follows: TGTGCCACCAGGGGACAAAGCACAGATACGCAGTATTTT.

CDR3 sequence reads: CASSLDPNTYEQYV. As DNA, the CDR3 is TGCGCCAGCAGCTTGGATCCGAATACCTACGAGCAGTACGTC. The chain links TRBV5-1 to TRBJ2-7; D not resolved. Germline V gene sequence: CDR1 SGHRS, CDR2 YFSETQ. The CDR3 has 14 amino acids. Trimming pared 0 bases from V and 2 bases from J, leaving 9 bases between.

V is TRBV6-2 or TRBV6-3 and J is TRBJ2-7; D gene uncertain. The length of the CDR3 is 15 residues. V was clipped by 5 bases and J by 0 bases, with 14 bases between them. Germline V lookup: CDR1 MNHEY, CDR2 SVGEGT. CDR3 nucleotides: TGTGCCAGCAGTCCCCACGGAAGCCACTCCTACGAGCAGTACGTC. Its protein product is CASSPHGSHSYEQYV.

This clonotype has a handful of counts. The chain couples TRBV4-3 to TRBJ2-1; D perhaps matches TRBD2 (6 bases). V lost 0 bases, J lost 1 base, and 16 bases lay in between. The CDR3 is 18 residues long. Germline CDR1 and CDR2: LGHNA and YSLEER. CDR3 protein: CASSQDTVSGTSYNEQFF. CDR3 nucleotide sequence: TGCGCCAGCAGCCAAGATACGGTCTCGGGGACTTCCTACAATGAGCAGTTCTTC.

This clonotype occurred a few times. The chain has TRBV5-1 and TRBJ1-5, with D tentatively TRBD1 (5 bases). The CDR3 is 15 amino acids. Germline V lookup: CDR1 SGHRS, CDR2 YFSETQ. V lost 4 bases to trimming and J lost 6 bases, with 17 bases between them. The CDR3 bases are TGCGCCAGCAGCCCCGATATGAGGGGCAGTCAGCCCCAGCATTTT. Protein sequence: CASSPDMRGSQPQHF. The complete variable domain, with remaining parts taken from reference TRBV5-1 and TRBJ1-5, reads KAGVTQTPRYLIKTRGQQVTLSCSPISGHRSVSWYQQTPGQGLQFLFEYFSETQRNKGNFPGRFSGRQFSNSRSEMNVSTLELGDSALYLCASSPDMRGSQPQHFGDGTRLSIL.

The chain recombines TRBV28 with TRBJ1-1, with 7 bases aligning to TRBD1. Losses at the gene ends were 4 bases for V and 11 bases for J; bases not matched to a gene: 10. The CDR3 loop spans 13 amino acids. The germline V gene encodes CDR1 MDHEN and CDR2 SYDVKM. In DNA, the CDR3 is TGTGCCAGCAGTTCGCCCACAGGGGATGGGGCTTTCTTT. Amino acid sequence: CASSSPTGDGAFF.

This clonotype was picked up a small number of times. The V and J genes are TRBV28 and TRBJ1-5; 7 positions match TRBD1. Unmatched junction bases numbered 10, after V lost 5 bases and J lost 0 bases. The CDR3 totals 17 residues. Germline CDR1 MDHEN, CDR2 SYDVKM. The CDR3 DNA reads TGTGCCAGCAGTCCCGGGGACAGCCCCTATAGCAATCAGCCCCAGCATTTT. This encodes CASSPGDSPYSNQPQHF.

The genes are TRBV20-1 and TRBJ2-7; D is perhaps TRBD1 or TRBD2 (6 bases each). Trimming removed 4 bases from V and 3 bases from J, with 16 bases in between. The CDR3 length is 14 residues. Germline V CDR1 and CDR2: DFQATT, SNEGSKA (reference sequence). Here the CDR3 DNA reads TGCAGTGCTAATAGGGGGGATCTAGTCTACGAGCAGTACGTC. This codes for CSANRGDLVYEQYV.

The rearrangement links TRBV5-1 to TRBJ2-3; perhaps TRBD2 as D (6 bases). From germline, CDR1 is SGHRS and CDR2 YFSETQ. There are 14 residues in the CDR3. V shed 3 bases and J shed 6 bases, with 14 bases lying between them. CDR3 bases: TGCGCCAGCAGCTGGAACTTACGGGAGGATACGCAGTATTTT. This translates into CASSWNLREDTQYF. The whole variable domain, remainder taken from reference TRBV5-1 and TRBJ2-3, is KAGVTQTPRYLIKTRGQQVTLSCSPISGHRSVSWYQQTPGQGLQFLFEYFSETQRNKGNFPGRFSGRQFSNSRSEMNVSTLELGDSALYLCASSWNLREDTQYFGPGTRLTVL.

This chain joins TRBV11-2 and TRBJ1-1, with D tentatively TRBD1 (5 bases). Deletions cut 0 bases from V and 5 bases from J, with 16 bases between. This CDR3 has 16 amino acids. CDR1 is SGHAT and CDR2 is FQNNGV in the germline V gene. The CDR3 nucleotides read TGTGCCAGCAGCTTAGATCAGTACGGGGGTCGGACTGAAGCTTTCTTT. Amino acids: CASSLDQYGGRTEAFF.

The table lists this clonotype with a few counts. The chain couples TRBV29-1 to TRBJ1-1; no clear D gene. This CDR3 contains 14 residues. Germline loops: CDR1 SQVTM, CDR2 ANQGSEA. The V end was cut by 7 bases, the J end by 4 bases, with 19 bases between. CDR3 region: CSALRFGEATEAFF. For the CDR3, the DNA is TGCAGCGCACTAAGGTTCGGGGAGGCCACTGAAGCTTTCTTT.

This clonotype was seen at least ten times. This chain connects TRBV7-2 to TRBJ1-3; D is undetermined. V was shortened by 3 bases and J by 1 base, with 1 base between the two germline ends. The CDR3 spans 12 residues. Germline V gene data show CDR1 as SGHTA and CDR2 as FQGNSA. The CDR3 nucleotides are TGTGCCAGCAGCTTTTCTGGAAACACCATATATTTT. This sequence encodes CASSFSGNTIYF.

The chain couples TRBV7-9 to TRBJ2-7; 9 bases are a match to TRBD1. There are 14 residues in the CDR3. V lost 8 bases and J lost 5; bases outside the gene matches: 10. Germline V lookup: CDR1 SEHNR, CDR2 FQNEAQ (reference sequence). CDR3 in amino acids: CASQQGTGRNEQYF. Written as DNA, the CDR3 is TGTGCCAGCCAGCAGGGGACAGGGAGGAACGAGCAGTACTTC.

This clonotype came up a few times. The CDR3 loop is CAISAGTPPFYEQYV. CDR3 coding DNA: TGTGCCATCAGCGCCGGGACGCCACCCTTCTACGAGCAGTACGTC. The J gene is TRBJ2-7, the V gene TRBV10-3; D possibly matches TRBD1 or TRBD2 (5 bases each). The CDR3 is 15 residues long. The V end lost 6 bases, the J end lost 3 bases, and 18 bases lay between the germline ends. Germline V gene sequence: CDR1 ENHRY, CDR2 SYGVKD.

V and J are TRBV20-1 and TRBJ1-5; D unresolved. Trimming removed 2 bases from V and 0 bases from J, with 8 bases in between. CDR1 DFQATT and CDR2 SNEGSKA come from the germline V gene (reference sequence). The CDR3 totals 14 residues. The CDR3 coding sequence is TGCAGTGCTAGACCGCCCCCTAGCAATCAGCCCCAGCATTTT. It encodes CSARPPPSNQPQHF.

The chain couples TRBV27 to TRBJ2-7; 9 nucleotides align to TRBD1. The junction had 13 bases not matched to a gene; V was cut back by 8 bases and J by 2 bases. This CDR3 region has 16 residues. Germline CDR1 MNHEY, CDR2 SMNVEV (reference sequence). CDR3 residues: CASATRRRDRAYEQYF. The CDR3 nucleotides read TGTGCCAGCGCAACACGACGCCGGGACAGGGCCTACGAGCAGTACTTC.

This clonotype was seen only a few times. The V gene is TRBV20-1, the J gene TRBJ2-1; 8 nucleotides agree with TRBD2. The CDR3 length is 15 residues. Trimming removed 8 bases from V and 7 bases from J; junction bases left unmatched: 16. Germline V gene data show CDR1 as DFQATT and CDR2 as SNEGSKA (reference sequence). The CDR3: CSTPKPPGGANEQFF. The CDR3 DNA reads TGCAGTACACCTAAGCCTCCCGGGGGGGCGAATGAGCAGTTCTTC.